This record looks at one T cell receptor beta chain sequence and its context. Its antigen is unknown. Germline-derived CDR1 and CDR2 are LNHNV and YYDKDF (reference sequence). The CDR3 has 13 residues. V was cut by 4 bases and J by 5 bases, with 11 bases left in between. Profiling relied on immunoSEQ multiplex PCR, and the TCRdb table lists in-frame clones only, not all of them. Of about 68,000 clones listed, roughly 84% were seen once; the top ten hold about 12%. The data were taken from a study of a mutant IDH1 vaccine in newly diagnosed glioma. Documented time point: week 35, safety follow-up. Topical imiquimod accompanied each vaccine dose, which consisted of 300 ug of mutant IDH1 20-mer peptide.

Sequenced here: PBMCs, sampled from a glioma patient whose treatment included an IDH1 peptide vaccine. This TCR was recovered from a man between 18 and 35 years old with glioma. The chain couples TRBV15 to TRBJ2-5; D ambiguous. CDR3 nucleotides: TGTGCCACCAGCAAAAATATCAGGGAGACCCAGTACTTC. It specifies CATSKNIRETQYF. Looking up the rest from reference TRBV15 and TRBJ2-5 gives the full variable domain: DAMVIQNPRYQVTQFGKPVTLSCSQTLNHNVMYWYQQKSSQAPKLLFHYYDKDFNNEADTPDNFQSRRPNTSFCFLDIRSPGLGDTAMYLCATSKNIRETQYFGPGTRLLVL.